This T cell receptor beta chain is from a study of T cell repertoires in cytomegalovirus infection. Study information: Matching HLA type and CMV infection were both indicated by public TCR beta signatures.

Notes on the study in general: Dominating the ex vivo response were TCR beta clonotypes that were CMV-specific and HLA-C-restricted.

Only a few counts were recorded for this clonotype. Its antigen is not identified. Trimming pared 7 bases from V and 3 bases from J, leaving 12 bases between. Germline V lookup: CDR1 ENHRY, CDR2 SYGVKD. This CDR3 region has 13 residues. A single record per CDR3 protein comes from TCRdb applying MiXCR to the reads. The data hold under 300,000 distinct CDR3 sequences, with 9% to 15% observed a single time. Material: PBMCs. V usage is TRBV10-3 and J usage is TRBJ1-1; D unclear. This TCR was recovered from a human donor in good health (CMV status not recorded). Some clones in this sample may be carry-over from other donors' samples. The CDR3 DNA reads as TGTGCCATCAATTGCCCAAGGGACACTGAAGCTTTCTTT. Amino acids: CAINCPRDTEAFF.